The clone carrying this T cell receptor (beta chain) was observed a handful of times. The antigen remains unidentified. This entry belongs to a study of spatial heterogeneity in lung cancer. Study context: Detected sequences consistently included more beta-chain ones than alpha-chain ones.

Germline CDR1 SGHTA, CDR2 FQGNSA. CDR3 length: 13 amino acids. V lost 1 base to trimming and J lost 6 bases, with 7 bases between them. Each CDR3 protein is one row after TCRdb ran MiXCR on the 5' RACE reads. Among 7,500 to 10,000 distinct CDR3 sequences listed, roughly 8.8% were seen once. Described time point: sample taken at primary tumor resection. The study, taken as a whole, reports: Counts for ubiquitous and regional expanded TCRs went along with ubiquitous and regional nonsynonymous mutations, respectively. Expanded alpha and beta TCR counts within tumors tracked tumor mutation counts. Coverage of tumor T cells, by estimate, reached roughly 7.7% for alpha chains and 11% to 15% for beta chains.

The sequence derives from a male donor with early-stage non-small cell lung cancer. The J gene is TRBJ2-1, the V gene TRBV7-2; D is unresolved. The source material was lung tumor tissue, sampled at surgery. In DNA form, the CDR3 reads TGTGCCAGCAGCTTAGGGCCCGGCAATGAGCAGTTCTTC. It is translated as CASSLGPGNEQFF.